This T cell receptor (beta chain) came from a study of Ad26.COV2.S vaccination and SARS-CoV-2 variants listed by TCRdb under 2021. As for the study more broadly: Donors in the vaccine arm were drawn from COV1001, a phase I-IIa trial of Ad26.COV2.S in healthy adults that was multicentre, randomized, double-blind and placebo-controlled. Ad26.COV2.S was administered intramuscularly at 5 x 10^10 or 1 x 10^11 viral particles, either as a single shot or as two shots given 56 days apart. The specificity and breadth of SARS-CoV-2-reactive T cell receptors after Ad26.COV2.S vaccination were assessed by TCRbeta repertoire sequencing. A total of some 30 samples were included in the TCR-sequenced set, comprising around 19 Ad26.COV2.S vaccine recipients, 5 placebo recipients and 8 SARS-CoV-2 convalescent individuals. Participants in the trial were split at random into five groups of five each, receiving low-dose or high-dose Ad26.COV2.S once or twice, or else placebo on both occasions. Investigators remained blinded to trial group allocation during experiments and outcome assessment. Broader findings and caveats from the paper: The study was not powered to compare responses between vaccine doses or regimens. Ad26.COV2.S recipients had higher spike-specific TCR breadth than placebo recipients (P = 0.0014). It was noted by the authors that total T cell responses may have been underestimated by the TCR breadth and depth analyses. Vaccine and placebo recipients had similar non-spike TCR breadth, a finding consistent with the vaccine containing only spike. After vaccination, substantial breadth of spike-specific CD8+ and CD4+ T cell responses was reported.

The CDR3 numbers 14 residues from cysteine through phenylalanine. The retained sequence is limited to the CDR3, 42 bases, with the frame set at the first base. The junction shows trimming of 6 bases on V and 2 bases on J, plus 13 bases between the germline ends. Per the germline V gene, MNHEY is the CDR1 and SVGAGI is the CDR2. TCRbeta CDR3 regions were sequenced with the immunoSEQ Assay. After extraction, genomic DNA underwent amplification by bias-controlled multiplex PCR, followed by high-throughput sequencing. The original methods were these. To quantify the absolute abundance of every unique TCRbeta CDR3 region, sequences were collapsed and filtered. Usable DNA was measured by amplifying reference genes present in all nucleated cells, and TCRbeta template counts were normalized to that usable DNA to estimate T cell fraction. Repertoire TCRs were annotated as SARS-CoV-2-specific when V gene, CDR3 amino acid sequence and J gene were exactly matched to a known reactive TCR set. The reference SARS-CoV-2 TCR set was derived from MIRA and filtered for enrichment in COVID-19-positive ImmuneCODE repertoires, a step that removed public or cross-reactive TCRs. Using the MIRA antigens, annotated TCRs were further analysed by specific ORF or by position within an ORF. Breadth was defined as the number of annotated unique rearrangements divided by the total number of unique productive rearrangements, and depth was defined as the summed frequency of the annotated unique rearrangements. Group comparisons of TCR breadth used two-sided Wilcoxon rank-sum tests. What TCRdb holds here is the immuneACCESS table cut down to in-frame rearrangements. Part of the clones is not present; checked against another copy, under half of the missing clones reflect an unresolved V gene, and the others are unexplained. The V and J calls and the clone size are those of that table, but D and trimming were determined from the DNA. This sample is represented by about half a million clones; 80% to 90% of them were singletons. The top ten clones comprise roughly 1.7% of the sample.

This clone was picked up one time. Its antigen has not been determined. The record has no base qualities; no much larger clone is one base away. This specimen's treatment or condition label, per the study, means: 19 received Ad26.COV2.S at low or high dose, single or two shots; about 5 received placebo; per-sample allocation not given. For vaccine and placebo recipients, repertoires were sequenced using samples collected on day 63 after the first injection. Cohort 1b enrolled fewer than 30 adults aged 18-55 years at a single site in Boston, USA, between 29 July and 7 August 2020. As a vaccine, Ad26.COV2.S was a replication-incompetent adenovirus type 26 vector that expressed a prefusion-stabilized SARS-CoV-2 spike protein derived from the original Wuhan strain.

The sequence links TRBV6-5 to TRBJ1-2; no confident D gene assignment can be made. The TCR was taken from a person between 18 and 59 years old who received the Ad26.COV2.S COVID-19 vaccine or a placebo. The source material was peripheral blood, sampled in a trial of Ad26.COV2.S vaccine versus placebo. The DNA sequence reads TGTGCCAGCAGCCTAGGACTCCTCAACTATGGCTACACCTTC. Its translation is CASSLGLLNYGYTF.